This is a list of T cell receptor beta chains from one sample in a study of T cell responses to AZD1222 COVID-19 vaccine. The assay was immunoSEQ multiplex PCR, and TCRdb's table has in-frame clones only and misses some. The table records tens of thousands of clones, approximately 90% of them present only once. The material was peripheral blood, obtained 28 days after the second AZD1222 dose. The receptors stem from an adult who received the AZD1222 COVID-19 vaccine. Both conserved end residues are part of each CDR3. The size of a clone is reported for some rows only, either as once, few or many, or as a class for expanded clones.

v_call	j_call	clone_size	cdr3_aa
TRBV6-5	TRBJ2-7	once	CASSYSTGTHEQYF
TRBV19	TRBJ1-2	-	CASSIAEDSHNYGYTF
TRBV29-1	TRBJ2-2	-	CSAKTSGITGELFF
TRBV2	TRBJ1-1	-	CASSVDPVTEAFF
TRBV19	TRBJ2-1	-	CASSIRPLYNEQFF
TRBV11-2	TRBJ2-5	-	CASSTTEETQYF
TRBV15	TRBJ2-7	-	CATSRVGTPMYF
TRBV30	TRBJ1-4	-	CAWSYRGRTNEKLFF
TRBV5-5	TRBJ1-4	-	CASSLELGNEKLFF
TRBV3-1/TRBV3-2	TRBJ2-7	-	CASSQVGGRSYEQYF
TRBV20-1	TRBJ1-2	few	CSAREGGGYTF
TRBV19	TRBJ1-6	-	CASRNMDNSPLHF
TRBV5-4	TRBJ1-4	-	CASSLRPTRDEKLFF
TRBV20-1	TRBJ2-3	-	CSASFVKDTQYF
TRBV4-3	TRBJ2-2	-	CASSQNRANTGELFF
TRBV9	TRBJ2-7	-	CASSVAWGEGYEQYF
TRBV10-3	TRBJ1-1	-	CAISDLANTEAFF
TRBV7-2	TRBJ1-1	-	CASSLRMNTEAFF
TRBV5-4	TRBJ2-3	-	CASDIAGVSSPDTQYF
TRBV4-1	TRBJ1-1	-	CASRAGSRAFF
TRBV11-3	TRBJ1-4	once	CASSSRTGGGKLFF
TRBV5-4	TRBJ2-5	-	CASSFDRGGETQYF
TRBV5-1	TRBJ1-6	-	CASSSEMGGSNSPLHF
TRBV12-5	TRBJ2-2	-	CASGSGVNTGELFF
TRBV20-1	TRBJ1-2	-	CSATPTKGYTF
TRBV6-2/TRBV6-3	TRBJ2-1	-	CASSWTSKGEQFF
TRBV11-2	TRBJ1-4	once	CASSLGGSGEKLFF
TRBV27	TRBJ2-1	once	CASSILGQLNEQFF
TRBV7-3	TRBJ2-1	-	CASSPPGGDNEQFF
TRBV6-5	TRBJ1-5	-	CASRWGQEGGPPQHF
TRBV7-8	TRBJ2-1	-	CASSLDSGGYNEQFF
TRBV5-6	TRBJ1-2	-	CASTFQAAAYGYTF
TRBV27	TRBJ2-3	-	CASRRITELSTDTQYF
TRBV3-1/TRBV3-2	TRBJ2-7	-	CATYSPYRAYEQYF